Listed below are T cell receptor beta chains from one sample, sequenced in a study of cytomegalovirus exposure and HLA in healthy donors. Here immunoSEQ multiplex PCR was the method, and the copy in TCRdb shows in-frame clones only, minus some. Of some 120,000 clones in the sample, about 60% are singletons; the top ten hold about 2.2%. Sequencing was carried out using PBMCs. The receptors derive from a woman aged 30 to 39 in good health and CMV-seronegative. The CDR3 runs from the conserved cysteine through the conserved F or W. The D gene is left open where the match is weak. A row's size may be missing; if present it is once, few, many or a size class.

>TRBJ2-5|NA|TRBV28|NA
CASSLRQGGTQYF
TGTGCCAGCAGTTTAAGGCAGGGAGGGACCCAGTACTTC
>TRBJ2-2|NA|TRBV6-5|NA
CASSKSQGYTGELFF
TGTGCCAGCAGTAAATCTCAGGGATACACCGGGGAGCTGTTTTTT
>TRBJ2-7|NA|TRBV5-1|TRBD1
CASSAMAGQAMEQYF
TGCGCCAGCAGCGCGATGGCTGGACAGGCTATGGAGCAGTACTTC
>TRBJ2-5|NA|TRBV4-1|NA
CASSQGLVDSETQYF
TGCGCCAGCAGCCAAGGGCTAGTGGATAGTGAGACCCAGTACTTC
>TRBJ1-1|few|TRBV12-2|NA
CASRPIAGNTEAFF
TGTGCAAGTCGTCCGATCGCAGGAAACACTGAAGCTTTCTTT
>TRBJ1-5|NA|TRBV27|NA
CASSLLRGAQPQHF
TGTGCCAGCAGTTTATTGCGGGGGGCTCAGCCCCAGCATTTT
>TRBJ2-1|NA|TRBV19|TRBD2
CASSIATSGNEQFF
TGTGCCAGTAGTATAGCCACTAGCGGCAATGAGCAGTTCTTC
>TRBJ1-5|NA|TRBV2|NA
CACHGSTGNQPQHF
TGTGCCTGCCACGGGTCTACCGGCAATCAGCCCCAGCATTTT
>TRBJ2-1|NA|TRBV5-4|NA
CASSNPGDNEQFF
TGTGCCAGCAGCAACCCAGGGGACAATGAGCAGTTCTTC
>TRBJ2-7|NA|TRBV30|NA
CAWSVVSGLEQYF
TGTGCCTGGAGTGTGGTTTCTGGGCTGGAGCAGTACTTC
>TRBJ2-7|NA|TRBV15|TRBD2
CATRTSGSNAYEQYF
TGTGCCACAAGGACTAGCGGGAGTAATGCCTACGAGCAGTACTTC
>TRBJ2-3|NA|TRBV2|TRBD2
CASKAGETDTQYF
TGTGCCAGCAAAGCGGGAGAAACAGATACGCAGTATTTT
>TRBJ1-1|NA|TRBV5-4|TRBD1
CASSYRGLNTEAFF
TGTGCCAGCAGCTACAGGGGGCTTAACACTGAAGCTTTCTTT
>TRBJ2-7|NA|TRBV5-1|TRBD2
CASSFGTSGYEQYF
TGCGCCAGCAGCTTCGGGACTAGTGGTTACGAGCAGTACTTC
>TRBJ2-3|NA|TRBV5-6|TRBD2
CASSDSGSTDTQYF
TGTGCCAGCAGCGATAGCGGGAGCACAGATACGCAGTATTTT
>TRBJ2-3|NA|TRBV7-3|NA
CASSLSPGHPSTDTQYF
TGTGCCAGCAGCTTAAGTCCGGGACATCCAAGCACAGATACGCAGTATTTT
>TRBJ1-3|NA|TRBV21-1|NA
CASSKGDCSSGNTIYF
TGTGCCAGCAGCAAAGGGGACTGCTCCTCTGGAAACACCATATATTTT
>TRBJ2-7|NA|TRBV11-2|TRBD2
CASSRPGLDYEQYF
TGTGCCAGCAGCCGACCGGGACTAGATTACGAGCAGTACTTC
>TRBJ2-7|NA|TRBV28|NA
CASSLPSVGVYEQYF
TGTGCCAGCAGTCTTCCCTCGGTCGGGGTCTACGAGCAGTACTTC
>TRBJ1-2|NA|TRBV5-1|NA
CASSFDTNYGYTF
TGCGCCAGCAGCTTCGACACTAACTATGGCTACACCTTC